This T cell receptor beta chain was documented in a study of blood T cell repertoires in COVID-19. Study context: The United States, Italy and Spain were the sources of the acute and convalescent COVID-19 samples. PBMCs, B-cell-depleted T cells, or T cells were the source of the cDNA or gDNA that made up the material.

Regarding this clone: At one end, the junction sequence differs from germline, possibly due to a read error.

The CDR3 is 16 residues long. The germline gives CDR1 SSHAT, CDR2 FNYEAQ (reference sequence). Authors' methods: Reference gene primer amplification in the assay estimated nucleated cell counts. This table comes from immunoSEQ multiplex PCR, and its TCRdb copy is limited to in-frame clones, with some not included. V and J calls and clone size are given by that table; D and trimming were obtained from the DNA. The sample yields 140,000 to 150,000 clones, about 90% seen once. The V and J genes are TRBV7-7 and TRBJ2-5, with TRBD1 matching 10 bases. Sequenced: peripheral blood. The receptor comes from a woman aged 45-59 years with acute or convalescent COVID-19. The CDR3 region has the DNA TGTGCTAGCAGCTATAATCCGGGACAGGGGCGGGAGACCCAGTACTTC. The encoded protein is CASSYNPGQGRETQYF.